Sequencing of this T cell receptor (beta chain) was carried out in a study of blood T cell repertoires in COVID-19 (dated by TCRdb to the early 2020s). For context, the study as a whole: The collaborator samples originated in the United States, Italy and Spain and spanned the acute and convalescent phases of COVID-19. The material from the prospective study consisted of cDNA or gDNA derived from T cells, B-cell-depleted T cells, or PBMCs. The dataset comprised deeply sampled blood TCRbeta repertoires from subjects exposed to, actively infected with, or recovered from COVID-19. The repertoires were released in a freely available public database intended as a resource for research on the immune response to SARS-CoV-2. The samples were drawn from the first 160 participants of the ongoing ImmuneRACE study and from 1,200 or so subjects provided by 6 global collaborators. The sample metadata nearly always contained a de-identified subject ID, COVID-19 status, age in years and sex. Where HLA class I and class II types were available, the types were taken from metadata supplied by the sample provider, not from assay-based typing.

Ends trimmed: V by 6 bases, J by 11 bases; bases unmatched to a gene: 19. The germline V gene specifies MDHEN as CDR1 and SYDVKM as CDR2. The CDR3 runs 16 residues from the cysteine to the phenylalanine. Only the CDR3 part of the read is kept: 48 bases, read in frame from the first base. TCRbeta CDR3 regions were amplified from genomic DNA by means of the immunoSEQ Assay, a bias-controlled multiplex PCR. The published analysis was carried out like this. Nucleated cell counts per sample were estimated from amplification of reference gene primers within the assay. Sequence reads were collapsed and filtered to measure the absolute abundance of every unique TCRbeta CDR3 rearrangement. Productive Simpson clonality was computed per sample as the square root of Simpson's diversity index over productive rearrangements. Imported from immuneACCESS, the table was reduced by TCRdb to in-frame sequences with V and J called. These copies leave out some clones; in studies compared against another copy, an unresolved V gene accounts for under half, and the cause of the remainder is not known. V and J calls plus clone size are reproduced from that table; the DNA served to infer D and trimming. Counted in this sample were fewer than 450,000 clones; 85% to 90% of them appeared once. The ten largest make up more than 0.95% of the sample.

General findings and caveats noted by the study authors: The quantity of clinical and demographic metadata differed by source and by participant and was supplied without curation.

Details on this clone: The antigen this receptor binds is unknown. Base qualities were left out, and no much larger clone turns up one base away.

Participants in the prospective study were aged 18 to 89 years, lived in some 24 United States geographic areas, and enrolled through a virtual design. To assign participants to cohorts, the prospective study relied on clinical history that participants themselves reported in a screening survey and a study questionnaire. ImmuneRACE Cohort 3 recovered participants were defined by two consecutive negative NP/OP PCR tests, healthcare professional clearance, or symptom resolution. In the prospective study, mobile phlebotomists collected whole blood, serum and a nasopharyngeal or oropharyngeal swab from each participant. Additional blood draws and questionnaires over an approximately two-month period could optionally be provided by prospective study participants. Before DNA extraction, blood samples from the prospective study were shipped at room temperature or frozen.

The sequencing input was PBMCs or T cells enriched from blood (not recorded which). The sequence joins TRBV28 to TRBJ1-5; TRBD1 agrees with 7 junctional bases. The receptor was derived from a young woman who had recovered from COVID-19. The nucleotide sequence reads as follows: TGTGCCAGCAGCCCCCTGGGGCAGGGGGAAATGAAGGCCCAGCATTTT. Translated, it reads CASSPLGQGEMKAQHF.